One and the same sample provided the 13 T cell receptor beta chains below, sequenced in a study of identical twins. TCRdb re-called the 5' RACE reads with MiXCR, one entry per CDR3 protein. The sample holds approximately 600,000 distinct CDR3 sequences, 7.1% seen once. The data also belong to a second study, concerning yellow fever vaccine responses in identical twins.

The material sequenced was PBMCs. These receptors all come from a woman under 30 in good health.

This chain uses TRBV9 with TRBJ2-7, with D unclear. Trimming took 0 bases from V and 0 from J, leaving 7 bases between them. The CDR3 spans 14 residues. CDR1 is SGDLS and CDR2 is YYNGEE in the germline V gene. The CDR3 loop reads CASSVGTNSYEQYF. The CDR3 bases are TGTGCCAGCAGCGTAGGCACTAACTCCTACGAGCAGTACTTC.

The chain joins TRBV6-2 or TRBV6-3 to TRBJ2-5; D might be TRBD1 or TRBD2, each matching 5 bases. CDR3 length equals 14 residues. Trimming shortened V by 0 bases and J by 4 bases, and 9 bases separated the two germline ends. Germline V gene sequence: CDR1 MNHEY, CDR2 SVGEGT. Written as DNA, the CDR3 is TGTGCCAGCAGTTACTCTATGAGGGGAGAGACCCAGTACTTC. Translating gives CASSYSMRGETQYF.

This clonotype was seen at least ten times. The chain links TRBV28 to TRBJ2-7; D is undetermined. Looked up from germline, CDR1 is MDHEN and CDR2 is SYDVKM. This CDR3 spans 11 amino acids. Trimming pared 7 bases from V and 2 bases from J, leaving 6 bases between. The CDR3 DNA is TGTGCCAGCACCGGACCCTACGAGCAGTACTTC. Translation gives CASTGPYEQYF.

This clonotype occurred a few times. This chain joins TRBV20-1 and TRBJ2-3, with 10 bases fitting TRBD2. After removal of 2 bases from V and 0 bases from J, the junction contained 17 bases not matched to a gene. The CDR3 has 20 amino acids. CDR1 and CDR2 from the germline V gene are DFQATT and SNEGSKA (reference sequence). The CDR3 spells CSARRVAGGRGGLSTDTQYF. In DNA form, the CDR3 reads TGCAGTGCTAGAAGGGTAGCGGGAGGTCGCGGGGGCCTTAGCACAGATACGCAGTATTTT.

This clonotype was found many times. The rearrangement joins TRBV14 to TRBJ1-6, with D maybe TRBD1 (6 bases). The germline V gene encodes CDR1 SGHDN and CDR2 FVKESK. Between the trimmed V and J ends, which lost 1 base and 9 bases, there was a span of 13 bases. There are 15 residues in the CDR3. CDR3 in amino acids: CASSQVKGGASPLHF. CDR3 DNA: TGTGCCAGCAGCCAAGTGAAAGGGGGTGCTTCACCCCTCCACTTT.

This chain connects TRBV5-6 to TRBJ1-3, with D possibly matching TRBD1 (6 bases). The V and J ends lost 3 bases and 0 bases respectively, with 13 bases between them. Germline loops: CDR1 SGHDT, CDR2 YYEEEE. CDR3 length: 16 amino acids. The DNA for the CDR3 is TGTGCCAGCAGCTCCCGACAGGTCCTCTCTGGAAACACCATATATTTT. Amino acid sequence: CASSSRQVLSGNTIYF.

The table lists this clonotype with many counts. The rearrangement uses TRBV21-1 and TRBJ2-3; the table gives TRBD2 as D, unverified against the DNA. TRBV21-1 is a listed pseudogene. The CDR3 consists of 17 residues. The CDR3 DNA follows: TGTGCCAGCAGCAAAGGAGGGTTAGGGTTACACACAGATACGCAGTATTTT. Translated, it gives CASSKGGLGLHTDTQYF.

This clonotype showed up just a few times. The chain combines TRBV20-1 with TRBJ2-7; 7 positions match TRBD2. Per the germline V gene, CDR1 is DFQATT and CDR2 is SNEGSKA (reference sequence). This CDR3 has 15 residues. Germline trimming cut 5 bases from V and 0 bases from J; bases unmatched to any gene: 10. CDR3 bases: TGCAGTGCTGTAGCGGATCGGGGGGTCTCCTACGAGCAGTACTTC. Translated: CSAVADRGVSYEQYF.

This clonotype was observed a few times. J is TRBJ2-1 and V is TRBV19; 7 nucleotides align to TRBD2. The trim removed 5 bases at V and 4 bases at J, leaving 11 bases unmatched. The germline V gene encodes CDR1 LNHDA and CDR2 SQIVND (reference sequence). This CDR3 has 16 residues. In DNA, the CDR3 is TGTGCCAGTAGTTTCGTCAGCGGGGTAATTTACAATGAGCAGTTCTTC. It yields the protein CASSFVSGVIYNEQFF.

V is TRBV16 and J is TRBJ1-2; maybe TRBD1 (6 bases). CDR1 and CDR2 from the germline V gene are KGHSY and FQNENV. CDR3 length equals 16 residues. The ends were cut back, 0 bases at V and 6 bases at J, with 17 bases in the middle. This CDR3 reads CASSQSSSGDEDGYTF. CDR3 in DNA: TGTGCCAGCAGCCAATCTTCCTCAGGGGACGAAGATGGCTACACCTTC.

This clonotype was seen only a few times. The chain uses TRBV20-1 and TRBJ2-7; D may match TRBD1 or TRBD2 (6 bases each). This CDR3 has 14 amino acids. V was pared by 3 bases and J by 7 bases, with 19 bases between. The V gene's germline CDR1 is DFQATT and CDR2 SNEGSKA (reference sequence). This CDR3 is CSARGGRVYGEQYF. The DNA of the CDR3 is TGCAGTGCTAGGGGGGGCAGGGTCTACGGGGAGCAGTACTTC.

This clonotype was counted a few times. This chain connects TRBV20-1 to TRBJ1-3, with 10 nucleotides matching TRBD1. CDR3 length equals 13 residues. V dropped 6 bases and J dropped 8; count of bases not matched to a gene: 7. Germline values: CDR1 DFQATT, CDR2 SNEGSKA (reference sequence). CDR3 residues: CSANRDRGDTIYF. The CDR3 nucleotides are TGCAGTGCGAACCGGGACAGGGGTGACACCATATATTTT.

The genes are TRBV25-1 and TRBJ1-1, with D possibly TRBD1 on 5 matching bases. The V gene lost 1 base and the J gene lost 6 bases, with 15 bases spanning the gap. This CDR3 contains 15 residues. The germline V gene encodes CDR1 MGHDK and CDR2 SYGVNS. The CDR3 nucleotides read TGTGCCAGCAGTGAATCCTCTGGGGGATCCGCTGAAGCTTTCTTT. Amino acids: CASSESSGGSAEAFF.